These T cell receptor beta chains were read from a single sample in a study of T cell responses to AZD1222 COVID-19 vaccine. The protocol was immunoSEQ multiplex PCR, while the TCRdb copy is restricted to in-frame clones and leaves out a portion. The sample yields 150,000 to 200,000 clones, about 91% seen once. Sample: peripheral blood, taken on day 0 of AZD1222 vaccination. These TCRs come from an adult in good health. The CDR3 runs from the conserved cysteine through the conserved F or W. The order of the fields is J gene, D gene, CDR3 length, V gene, clone size, CDR3 DNA, CDR3 protein. The D gene is left open where the match is weak. Size is stated for part of the rows, as once, few or many counts, or as a class when the clone is expanded.

J: TRBJ1-2; D: .; length: 12; V: TRBV19; size: .; DNA: TGTGCCAGTAGTCTGAGGGACTATGGCTACACCTTC; CDR3: CASSLRDYGYTF
J: TRBJ1-2; D: .; length: 17; V: TRBV6-1; size: .; DNA: TGTGCCAGCAGTGAAGTCAACCGGGCAGCAGAATACTATGGCTACACCTTC; CDR3: CASSEVNRAAEYYGYTF
J: TRBJ2-1; D: TRBD1; length: 15; V: TRBV7-9; size: .; DNA: TGTGCCAGCAGCTTGGGGACAGGCTACTACAATGAGCAGTTCTTC; CDR3: CASSLGTGYYNEQFF
J: TRBJ2-1; D: TRBD2; length: 16; V: TRBV5-1; size: once; DNA: TGCGCCAGCTCCTCCGGTGCGGGGGGGATCTACAATGAGCAGTTCTTC; CDR3: CASSSGAGGIYNEQFF
J: TRBJ1-2; D: TRBD1; length: 15; V: TRBV7-3; size: .; DNA: TGTGCCAGCAGCCCCACAGGGGGCGCTTGGGATGGCTACACCTTC; CDR3: CASSPTGGAWDGYTF
J: TRBJ1-5; D: .; length: 13; V: TRBV6-1; size: .; DNA: TGTGCCAGCAGTGACAGGGCTCATCAGCCCCAGCATTTT; CDR3: CASSDRAHQPQHF
J: TRBJ2-3; D: TRBD2; length: 14; V: TRBV9; size: .; DNA: TGTGCCAGCAATTCCAGGACTAGGACAGATACGCAGTATTTT; CDR3: CASNSRTRTDTQYF
J: TRBJ1-5; D: .; length: 18; V: TRBV7-9; size: .; DNA: TGTGCCAGCAGCTTATCCGTCGGATCGTTGCAGGAACGTCAGCCCCAGCATTTT; CDR3: CASSLSVGSLQERQPQHF
J: TRBJ2-7; D: .; length: 13; V: TRBV9; size: .; DNA: TGTGCCAGCCCCGAGCCAGGGTCGGATGAGCAGTACTTC; CDR3: CASPEPGSDEQYF
J: TRBJ1-6; D: .; length: 18; V: TRBV27; size: .; DNA: TGTGCCAGCAGTTTTTCGCAGGGGCCGGACCTCTATAATTCACCCCTCCACTTT; CDR3: CASSFSQGPDLYNSPLHF
J: TRBJ2-7; D: .; length: 16; V: TRBV12-5; size: .; DNA: TGTGCTAGTGGTTTAGCCGGTCATAGGACATCCTACGAGCAGTACTTC; CDR3: CASGLAGHRTSYEQYF
J: TRBJ1-4; D: .; length: 15; V: TRBV5-1; size: .; DNA: TGCGCCAGCAGCCGTAATCCTGCAACTAATGAAAAACTGTTTTTT; CDR3: CASSRNPATNEKLFF
J: TRBJ2-1; D: TRBD2; length: 17; V: TRBV11-2; size: .; DNA: TGTGCCAGCAGCTCGACTAGCGGGGGGGCGGTTTACAATGAGCAGTTCTTC; CDR3: CASSSTSGGAVYNEQFF
J: TRBJ2-5; D: TRBD1; length: 15; V: TRBV7-3; size: .; DNA: TGTGCCAGCAGCCCGATGGGACAGGGGGCAGAGACCCAGTACTTC; CDR3: CASSPMGQGAETQYF
J: TRBJ2-7; D: .; length: 15; V: TRBV27; size: .; DNA: TGTGCCAGCAGTTTTAGAGGGGGGCCCTTCTACGAGCAGTACTTC; CDR3: CASSFRGGPFYEQYF
J: TRBJ2-1; D: .; length: 14; V: TRBV9; size: .; DNA: TGTGCCAGCAGCGTAGCGGTGGGTTACAATGAGCAGTTCTTC; CDR3: CASSVAVGYNEQFF
J: TRBJ2-1; D: TRBD1; length: 16; V: TRBV7-3; size: .; DNA: TGTGCCAGCAGCTCCCAGACAGGGACCCCTCGCAATGAGCAGTTCTTC; CDR3: CASSSQTGTPRNEQFF
J: TRBJ2-4; D: .; length: 14; V: TRBV3-1/TRBV3-2; size: .; DNA: TGTGCCAGCAGCCAAACCGGAAAACAAAACATTCAGTACTTC; CDR3: CASSQTGKQNIQYF
J: TRBJ1-1; D: TRBD1; length: 12; V: TRBV29-1; size: once; DNA: TGCAGCGCGACAGGGGATGACACTGAAGCTTTCTTT; CDR3: CSATGDDTEAFF
J: TRBJ1-1; D: TRBD1; length: 13; V: TRBV7-9; size: .; DNA: TGTGCCAGCAGCCCCGGGACAGCCCTTGAAGCTTTCTTT; CDR3: CASSPGTALEAFF
J: TRBJ2-7; D: TRBD2; length: 15; V: TRBV5-4; size: .; DNA: TGTGCCAGCAGCTTGGGGGGGAGGGCCCCCTACGAGCAGTACTTC; CDR3: CASSLGGRAPYEQYF
J: TRBJ1-2; D: TRBD1; length: 15; V: TRBV7-2; size: few; DNA: TGTGCCAGCAGCTCTGGACAGGGAGCTAACTATGGCTACACCTTC; CDR3: CASSSGQGANYGYTF
J: TRBJ1-5; D: TRBD1; length: 14; V: TRBV2; size: .; DNA: TGTGCCAGCAGTCTCACAGGGGTCGGGCAGCCCCAGCATTTT; CDR3: CASSLTGVGQPQHF
J: TRBJ2-7; D: TRBD1; length: 14; V: TRBV30; size: once; DNA: TGTGCCTGGAGTTCGGGGACAGGGGGCTACGAGCAGTACTTC; CDR3: CAWSSGTGGYEQYF
J: TRBJ2-5; D: .; length: 14; V: TRBV13; size: .; DNA: TGTGCCAGCAGCTTCGCCGGCCTCTCGGAGACCCAGTACTTC; CDR3: CASSFAGLSETQYF
J: TRBJ1-5; D: .; length: 16; V: TRBV6-1; size: .; DNA: TGTGCCAGCAGTGAAGAACGGGGACGCCTTGATCAGCCCCAGCATTTT; CDR3: CASSEERGRLDQPQHF
J: TRBJ2-5; D: .; length: 11; V: TRBV30; size: .; DNA: TGTGCCTGGAGTGTACGGGGGACCCAGTACTTC; CDR3: CAWSVRGTQYF
J: TRBJ2-5; D: .; length: 15; V: TRBV7-2; size: .; DNA: TGTGCCAGCAGCCCAGGCGGCTGGGTCGGGGAGACCCAGTACTTC; CDR3: CASSPGGWVGETQYF
J: TRBJ2-7; D: .; length: 17; V: TRBV10-1; size: .; DNA: TGCGCCAGCACGAACGCAATACAGGGTTCCCGCTCCTACGAGCAGTACTTC; CDR3: CASTNAIQGSRSYEQYF
J: TRBJ1-4; D: .; length: 13; V: TRBV5-1; size: .; DNA: TGCGCCAGCAGCTTGGTGACTAATGAAAAACTGTTTTTT; CDR3: CASSLVTNEKLFF
J: TRBJ1-1; D: .; length: 13; V: TRBV7-8; size: .; DNA: TGTGCCAGCAGCTTTGATGGAGGCACTGAAGCTTTCTTT; CDR3: CASSFDGGTEAFF
J: TRBJ2-5; D: TRBD2; length: 14; V: TRBV27; size: .; DNA: TGTGCCAGCAGTTTCGGGGGGGGTCTGGAGACCCAGTACTTC; CDR3: CASSFGGGLETQYF
J: TRBJ2-2; D: .; length: 12; V: TRBV11-2; size: .; DNA: TGTGCCAGCAGCTTAGTTAGGGGAGAGCTGTTTTTT; CDR3: CASSLVRGELFF
J: TRBJ2-3; D: TRBD1; length: 15; V: TRBV4-3; size: once; DNA: TGCGCCAGCAGCCTTGGGGGGACAGGGAAAGATACGCAGTATTTT; CDR3: CASSLGGTGKDTQYF
J: TRBJ1-2; D: TRBD1; length: 19; V: TRBV5-6; size: .; DNA: TGTGCCAGCAGCTACCCGCCTGGGACAGGGGGCGGGACCGGGGATGGCTACACCTTC; CDR3: CASSYPPGTGGGTGDGYTF
J: TRBJ1-6; D: .; length: 14; V: TRBV6-1; size: medium-sized; DNA: TGTGCCAGCAGTGAAGTCACAGAAGGCAAGGCCCTCCACTTT; CDR3: CASSEVTEGKALHF
J: TRBJ1-6; D: TRBD1; length: 16; V: TRBV19; size: .; DNA: TGTGCCAGTAACAGATACGGGACAGGGGGCAATTCACCCCTCCACTTT; CDR3: CASNRYGTGGNSPLHF
J: TRBJ2-7; D: .; length: 13; V: TRBV10-3; size: .; DNA: TGTGCCTCCGCGAGCGGTCGGAGTAGCGAGCAGTACTTC; CDR3: CASASGRSSEQYF
J: TRBJ2-7; D: .; length: 15; V: TRBV28; size: .; DNA: TGTGCCAGCAGTTTAGACAGGCTCAGCTCCTACGAGCAGTACTTC; CDR3: CASSLDRLSSYEQYF
J: TRBJ1-6; D: TRBD1; length: 16; V: TRBV27; size: .; DNA: TGTGCCAGCGGACCCCCGAGGGGGCGGGTAGATTCACCCCTCCACTTT; CDR3: CASGPPRGRVDSPLHF
J: TRBJ2-7; D: TRBD2; length: 15; V: TRBV6-6; size: .; DNA: TGTGCCAGCACCCCGGCGGGGGTAAGCTCCTACGAGCAGTACTTC; CDR3: CASTPAGVSSYEQYF
J: TRBJ2-2; D: TRBD1; length: 16; V: TRBV5-1; size: .; DNA: TGCGCCAGCAGCCCGCTGGGACAGGGAAACACCGGGGAGCTGTTTTTT; CDR3: CASSPLGQGNTGELFF
J: TRBJ2-1; D: TRBD2; length: 16; V: TRBV3-1/TRBV3-2; size: .; DNA: TGTGCCAGCAGTTATAGCGGGGGCCCTGCCTACAATGAGCAGTTCTTC; CDR3: CASSYSGGPAYNEQFF
J: TRBJ2-5; D: .; length: 15; V: TRBV28; size: .; DNA: TGTGCCAGCAGTATGACTCTTGGAGGGTTAGAGACCCAGTACTTC; CDR3: CASSMTLGGLETQYF
J: TRBJ2-1; D: .; length: 16; V: TRBV2; size: .; DNA: TGTGCCAGCAGTGATTGGGACAAGGCCTCCTACAATGAGCAGTTCTTC; CDR3: CASSDWDKASYNEQFF
J: TRBJ2-2; D: TRBD2; length: 18; V: TRBV6-6; size: .; DNA: TGTGCCAGCAGTCGAACGATCACTAGCGGAAGATTCACCGGGGAGCTGTTTTTT; CDR3: CASSRTITSGRFTGELFF
J: TRBJ2-5; D: .; length: 15; V: TRBV4-1; size: .; DNA: TGCGCCAGCAGCCAAGATCCGGGTGAGGGAGAGACCCAGTACTTC; CDR3: CASSQDPGEGETQYF
J: TRBJ1-6; D: .; length: 18; V: TRBV27; size: .; DNA: TGTGCCAGCAGTTTTTCCGCGAGGGGGTCTATGAGTAATTCACCCCTCCACTTT; CDR3: CASSFSARGSMSNSPLHF
J: TRBJ1-5; D: TRBD1; length: 18; V: TRBV7-8; size: few; DNA: TGTGCCAGCAGCTTATATTATTTAGGGGACAGTCCCTATCAGCCCCAGCATTTT; CDR3: CASSLYYLGDSPYQPQHF
J: TRBJ1-5; D: .; length: 14; V: TRBV30; size: .; DNA: TGTGCCTGGAGTGAGGGGGGCAGCAATCAGCCCCAGCATTTT; CDR3: CAWSEGGSNQPQHF
J: TRBJ2-7; D: .; length: 14; V: TRBV3-1/TRBV3-2; size: .; DNA: TGTGCCAGCAGCCAACTGACCGGCAAGTTTTCGCAGTACTTC; CDR3: CASSQLTGKFSQYF
J: TRBJ1-1; D: TRBD1; length: 14; V: TRBV19; size: .; DNA: TGTGCCAGTAGTATTCAGACAGGGGGCACTGAAGCTTTCTTT; CDR3: CASSIQTGGTEAFF
J: TRBJ2-1; D: .; length: 15; V: TRBV10-3; size: .; DNA: TGTGCCATCTCGCGCGGCCAGGAGGTTGACAATGAGCAGTTCTTC; CDR3: CAISRGQEVDNEQFF
J: TRBJ1-2; D: TRBD1; length: 15; V: TRBV5-4; size: .; DNA: TGTGCCAGCAGCGTCGGTCCGGACAGGGAGGATGGCTACACCTTC; CDR3: CASSVGPDREDGYTF
J: TRBJ2-7; D: TRBD2; length: 15; V: TRBV7-3; size: .; DNA: TGTGCCAGCAGCTTAACTGCTAGCGGGGGCTACGAGCAGTACTTC; CDR3: CASSLTASGGYEQYF
J: TRBJ2-1; D: TRBD2; length: 15; V: TRBV9; size: few; DNA: TGTGCCAGCAGCGCCCTAGCGGGGGATAACAATGAGCAGTTCTTC; CDR3: CASSALAGDNNEQFF
J: TRBJ1-1; D: .; length: 13; V: TRBV3-1/TRBV3-2; size: once; DNA: TGTGCCAGCAGCTTAACAGCGAACACTGAAGCTTTCTTT; CDR3: CASSLTANTEAFF
J: TRBJ1-2; D: TRBD1; length: 13; V: TRBV5-1; size: once; DNA: TGCGCCAGCAGCTTGGGACAGGGGACTGGCTACACCTTC; CDR3: CASSLGQGTGYTF
J: TRBJ2-7; D: .; length: 14; V: TRBV11-2; size: .; DNA: TGTGCCAGCAGCTTACTTGGCGCATCCTACGAGCAGTACTTC; CDR3: CASSLLGASYEQYF
J: TRBJ1-3; D: .; length: 17; V: TRBV28; size: .; DNA: TGTGCCAGCAGTTTAAGGGCAGGGGCGAGCTCTGGAAACACCATATATTTT; CDR3: CASSLRAGASSGNTIYF